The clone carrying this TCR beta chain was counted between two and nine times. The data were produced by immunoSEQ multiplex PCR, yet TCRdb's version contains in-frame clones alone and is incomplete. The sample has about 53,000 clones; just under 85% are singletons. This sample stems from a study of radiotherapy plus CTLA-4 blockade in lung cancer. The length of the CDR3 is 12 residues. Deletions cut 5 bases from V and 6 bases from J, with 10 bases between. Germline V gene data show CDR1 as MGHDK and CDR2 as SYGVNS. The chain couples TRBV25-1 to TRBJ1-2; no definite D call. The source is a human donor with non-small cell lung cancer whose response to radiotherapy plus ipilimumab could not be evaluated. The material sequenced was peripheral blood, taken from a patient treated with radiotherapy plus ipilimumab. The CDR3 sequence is CASSSGVDGYTF. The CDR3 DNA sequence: TGTGCCAGCAGTTCGGGTGTCGATGGCTACACCTTC.